One sample yielded the 5 T cell receptor beta chains listed below, sequenced in a study of T-cell memory formation after mild COVID-19. One entry per CDR3 protein results from TCRdb running MiXCR on the 5' RACE reads. The sample has under 300,000 distinct CDR3 sequences; about a sixth are singletons. The sample consisted of PBMCs or a T cell subset sorted from them (not recorded which). All receptors come from a man between 18 and 35 years old who had mild COVID-19 (a few samples of this study predate the infection). Cell type and time point are not known.

The gene calls are TRBV10-3 and TRBJ2-7; TRBD1 agrees at 10 bases. With 7 bases clipped from V and 1 base from J, the junction kept 7 bases outside the gene matches. This CDR3 contains 15 residues. Germline CDR1 reads ENHRY; CDR2 reads SYGVKD. Written as DNA, the CDR3 is TGTGCCATCATACCGGGACAGGGGCCATCCTACGAGCAGTACTTC. Amino acid sequence: CAIIPGQGPSYEQYF.

The J gene is TRBJ2-2, the V gene TRBV4-1; 9 bases align to TRBD1. The CDR3 is 15 residues long. The V gene's germline CDR1 is MGHRA and CDR2 YSYEKL. J gave up 5 bases and V 4 bases, and 5 bases lay outside the gene matches. The CDR3 region has the DNA TGCGCCAGCAGCCTACAGGGGGCAAGGACCGGGGAGCTGTTTTTT. Translating it yields CASSLQGARTGELFF.

This sequence joins TRBV5-1 and TRBJ1-4, with D hard to call. Germline V gives CDR1 SGHRS, CDR2 YFSETQ. The CDR3 sequence is 13 residues long. Trimming cost V 5 bases and J 6 bases, with 11 bases left between them. CDR3 coding DNA: TGCGCCAGCAGATCTGGGGTCGATGAAAAACTGTTTTTT. Encoded protein: CASRSGVDEKLFF.

This clonotype was found a few times. The rearrangement links TRBV20-1 to TRBJ1-5; D not certain. The germline V and J ends were trimmed by 3 bases and 0 bases, with 9 bases remaining between them. The CDR3 has 14 residues. The germline V gene encodes CDR1 DFQATT and CDR2 SNEGSKA (reference sequence). This CDR3 is CSASSGGSNQPQHF. CDR3 bases: TGCAGTGCTAGTTCGGGAGGTAGCAATCAGCCCCAGCATTTT.

This chain joins TRBV7-6 and TRBJ2-3; 9 nucleotides line up with TRBD2. V dropped 5 bases and J dropped 0; count of bases not matched to a gene: 6. CDR3 size: 16 residues. CDR1 is SGHVS and CDR2 is FNYEAQ in the germline V gene. Here the CDR3 reads CASSTLLAGSTDTQYF. The CDR3 DNA sequence: TGTGCCAGCAGCACCCTCCTAGCGGGGAGCACAGATACGCAGTATTTT.